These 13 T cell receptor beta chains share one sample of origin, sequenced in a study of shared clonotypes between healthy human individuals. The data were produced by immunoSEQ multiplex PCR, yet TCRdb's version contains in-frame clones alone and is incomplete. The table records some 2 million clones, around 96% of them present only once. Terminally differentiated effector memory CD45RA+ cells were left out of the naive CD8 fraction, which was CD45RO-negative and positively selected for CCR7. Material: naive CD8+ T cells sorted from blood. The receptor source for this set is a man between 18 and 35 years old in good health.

CDR3 region: CASSQDRAREGQDNEQFF. DNA for the CDR3: TGCGCCAGCAGCCAAGATAGGGCACGGGAGGGCCAGGACAATGAGCAGTTCTTC. This chain uses TRBV4-3 with TRBJ2-1, with 8 nucleotides matching TRBD2. Trimming removed 0 bases from V and 5 bases from J; junction bases left unmatched: 12. The CDR3 covers 18 residues. Per germline, CDR1 LGHNA and CDR2 YSLEER.

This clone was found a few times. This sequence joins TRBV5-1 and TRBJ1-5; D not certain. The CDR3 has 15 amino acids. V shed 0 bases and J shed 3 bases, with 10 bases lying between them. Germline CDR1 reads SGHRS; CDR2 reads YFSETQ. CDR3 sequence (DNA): TGCGCCAGCAGCTTGGTCGGAGGTTACAATCAGCCCCAGCATTTT. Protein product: CASSLVGGYNQPQHF.

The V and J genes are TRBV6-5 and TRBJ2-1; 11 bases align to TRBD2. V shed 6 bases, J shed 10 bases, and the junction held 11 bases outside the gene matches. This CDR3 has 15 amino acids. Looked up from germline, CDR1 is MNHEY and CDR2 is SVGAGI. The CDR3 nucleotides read TGTGCCAGCAGCCAACTAGCGGGAGTTAGTTGGGAGCAGTTCTTC. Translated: CASSQLAGVSWEQFF.

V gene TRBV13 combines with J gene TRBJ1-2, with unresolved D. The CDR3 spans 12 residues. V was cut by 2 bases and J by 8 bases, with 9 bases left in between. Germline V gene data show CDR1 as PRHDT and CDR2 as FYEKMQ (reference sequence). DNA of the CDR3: TGTGCCAGCAGCTTATCGACGATCGGCTACACCTTC. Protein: CASSLSTIGYTF.

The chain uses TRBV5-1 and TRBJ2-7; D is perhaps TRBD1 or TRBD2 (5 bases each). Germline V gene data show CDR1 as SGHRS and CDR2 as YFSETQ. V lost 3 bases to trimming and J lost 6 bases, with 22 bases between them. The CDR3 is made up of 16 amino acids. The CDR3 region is CASSSFPGTVIIEQYF. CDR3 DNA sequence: TGCGCCAGCAGCTCCTTTCCCGGGACGGTGATTATCGAGCAGTACTTC.

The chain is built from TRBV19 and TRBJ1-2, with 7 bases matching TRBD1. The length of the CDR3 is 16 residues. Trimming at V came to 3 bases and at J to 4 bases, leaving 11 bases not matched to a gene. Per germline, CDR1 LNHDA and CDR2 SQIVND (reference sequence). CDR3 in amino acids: CASSILMSAGGYGYTF. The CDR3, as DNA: TGTGCCAGTAGTATTCTTATGTCGGCAGGGGGCTATGGCTACACCTTC.

The CDR3 coding sequence is TGCGCCAGCAGCCCGGGGACCTACGGGCGGCAGTATTTT. Translating gives CASSPGTYGRQYF. The V gene is TRBV4-1, the J gene TRBJ2-3, with D possibly being TRBD1 or TRBD2 (5 bases each). The ends were cut back, 4 bases at V and 11 bases at J, with 16 bases in the middle. CDR1 is MGHRA and CDR2 is YSYEKL in the germline V gene. The length of the CDR3 is 13 residues.

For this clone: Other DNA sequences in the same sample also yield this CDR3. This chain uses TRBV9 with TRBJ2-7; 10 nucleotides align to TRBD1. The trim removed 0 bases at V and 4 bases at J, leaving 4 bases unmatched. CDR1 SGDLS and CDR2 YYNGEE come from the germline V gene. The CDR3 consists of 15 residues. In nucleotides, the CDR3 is TGTGCCAGCAGCGTAGGGGGACAGGGGATTTACGAGCAGTACTTC. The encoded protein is CASSVGGQGIYEQYF.

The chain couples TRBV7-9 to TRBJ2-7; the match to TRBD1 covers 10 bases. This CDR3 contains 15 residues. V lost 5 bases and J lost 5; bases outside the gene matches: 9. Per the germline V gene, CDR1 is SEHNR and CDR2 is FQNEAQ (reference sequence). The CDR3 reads CASSGGDRGLNEQYF. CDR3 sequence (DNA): TGTGCCAGCAGCGGGGGCGACAGGGGGCTAAACGAGCAGTACTTC.

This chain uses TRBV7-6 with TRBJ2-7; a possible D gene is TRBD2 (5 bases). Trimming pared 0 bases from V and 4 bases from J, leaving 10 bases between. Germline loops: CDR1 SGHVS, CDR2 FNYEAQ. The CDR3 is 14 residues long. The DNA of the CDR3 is TGTGCCAGCAGCTTAGCGGCTGGGAGTTACGAGCAGTACTTC. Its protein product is CASSLAAGSYEQYF.

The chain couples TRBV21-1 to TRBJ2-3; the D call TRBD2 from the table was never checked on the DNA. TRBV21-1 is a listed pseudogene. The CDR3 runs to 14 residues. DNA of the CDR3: TGTGCCAGCAGCAAATCCTCTAGCACAGATACGCAGTATTTT. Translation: CASSKSSSTDTQYF.

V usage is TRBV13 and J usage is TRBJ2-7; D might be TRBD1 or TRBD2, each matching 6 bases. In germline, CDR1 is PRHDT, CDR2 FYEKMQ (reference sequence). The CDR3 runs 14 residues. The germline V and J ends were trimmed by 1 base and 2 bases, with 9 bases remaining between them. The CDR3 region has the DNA TGTGCCAGCAGCTTAGAACGGGGGCCCTACGAGCAGTACTTC. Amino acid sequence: CASSLERGPYEQYF.

Here the CDR3 DNA reads TGTGCCACCTTGGGACAGGGGGCTGAGGAGACCCAGTACTTC. This gives the protein CATLGQGAEETQYF. V gene TRBV5-4 combines with J gene TRBJ2-5; TRBD1 aligns across 12 bases. V was pared by 9 bases and J by 5 bases, with 8 bases of the junction left unmatched. The length of the CDR3 is 14 residues. Germline assignment: CDR1 SGHNT and CDR2 YYREEE (reference sequence).